The entry below gives a single TCR beta chain sequence along with its context. The CDR3 spans 16 residues. Trimming stripped 4 bases from V and 3 bases from J, with 16 bases between. CDR1 is SGHKS and CDR2 is YYEKEE in the germline V gene (reference sequence). Treatment denoted: 15 to 20 received Ad26.COV2.S at low or high dose, single or two shots; 5 received placebo; per-sample allocation not given. Samples were taken on day 63 after the first vaccine or placebo injection. The vaccine antigen was prefusion-stabilized Wuhan SARS-CoV-2 spike. This sample was taken from a study of Ad26.COV2.S vaccination and SARS-CoV-2 variants. The table came from immunoSEQ multiplex PCR; TCRdb's copy has only in-frame clones and leaves some out. The top ten clones hold 2.5% of a sample with hundreds of thousands of clones, roughly nine tenths of them seen once.

The source is a person between 18 and 65 years old who received the Ad26.COV2.S COVID-19 vaccine or a placebo. V and J are TRBV5-5 and TRBJ2-2; D is possibly TRBD1 or TRBD2 (6 bases each). The sample here was peripheral blood, taken in a trial of Ad26.COV2.S vaccine versus placebo. The chain's CDR3 is CASSPRGDVDTGELFF. Written as DNA, the CDR3 is TGTGCCAGCAGCCCGAGGGGGGATGTGGACACCGGGGAGCTGTTTTTT.